A single sample is the source of the 18 T cell receptor beta chains below, sequenced in a study of CD8 T cells in ankylosing spondylitis. Via MiXCR, TCRdb re-called the 5' RACE reads, giving one row per CDR3 protein. This sample has about 250,000 distinct CDR3 sequences, with around 32% found just once. The sequencing sample was made of blood, either unsorted or a sorted T cell fraction (not recorded which). The receptors stem from a male donor with ankylosing spondylitis or in good health (not recorded which).

This rearrangement joins TRBV29-1 to TRBJ2-3; a weak D match, TRBD1 (6 bases). The ends were cut back, 7 bases at V and 0 bases at J, with 14 bases in the middle. The CDR3 is 14 amino acids. Looked up from germline, CDR1 is SQVTM and CDR2 is ANQGSEA. Here the CDR3 reads CSAKDRLSTDTQYF. In DNA form, the CDR3 reads TGCAGCGCTAAGGACAGACTTAGCACAGATACGCAGTATTTT.

The V gene is TRBV12-3 or TRBV12-4, the J gene TRBJ2-7, with unresolved D. The CDR3 consists of 14 residues. The V end lost 3 bases, the J end lost 5 bases, and 14 bases lay between the germline ends. The CDR3 is CASSFPPPGDEQYF. The CDR3 DNA reads TGTGCCAGCAGTTTTCCCCCGCCAGGAGACGAGCAGTACTTC.

This clonotype appeared a few times. In DNA form, the CDR3 reads TGCGCCAGCAGCCGACCCGAGCCCGATACGCAGTATTTT. Its translation is CASSRPEPDTQYF. The chain is built from TRBV5-1 and TRBJ2-3; unclear D gene. The CDR3 spans 13 residues. Germline V gene data show CDR1 as SGHRS and CDR2 as YFSETQ. V was clipped by 4 bases and J by 6 bases, with 12 bases between them.

This chain links TRBV20-1 with TRBJ2-1, with a possible D match to TRBD2 (6 bases). The CDR3 consists of 13 residues. The germline gives CDR1 DFQATT, CDR2 SNEGSKA (reference sequence). The germline V and J ends were trimmed by 2 bases and 1 base, with 6 bases remaining between them. The CDR3 region is CSARRGSYNEQFF. The DNA for the CDR3 is TGCAGTGCTAGACGGGGGTCCTACAATGAGCAGTTCTTC.

In DNA form, the CDR3 reads TGTGCCAGCACTTTGGACACAGGGGCCGGAAACACCATATATTTT. It codes for CASTLDTGAGNTIYF. The chain links TRBV5-5 to TRBJ1-3; 7 nucleotides agree with TRBD1. J was trimmed by 4 bases and V by 6 bases; bases with no gene match: 10. The germline V gene encodes CDR1 SGHKS and CDR2 YYEKEE (reference sequence). This CDR3 comprises 15 residues.

The chain employs TRBV20-1 and TRBJ2-7, with 8 bases that match TRBD1. CDR3 length: 13 residues. CDR1 and CDR2 (germline): DFQATT, SNEGSKA (reference sequence). Losses at the gene ends were 6 bases for V and 0 bases for J; bases not matched to a gene: 4. Written as DNA, the CDR3 is TGCAGTGCGTCGGACAGGGTCTCCTACGAGCAGTACTTC. Encoded protein: CSASDRVSYEQYF.

This clonotype was found many times. This chain connects TRBV6-1 to TRBJ1-2, with a tentative D call TRBD1 (5 bases). Trimming shortened V by 5 bases and J by 6 bases, and 19 bases separated the two germline ends. Germline V gene data show CDR1 as MNHNS and CDR2 as SASEGT. The CDR3 spans 15 residues. CDR3 bases: TGTGCCAGCAGTCAGATCAGGGTGGCGTCGGATGGCTACACCTTC. Protein product: CASSQIRVASDGYTF.

This clonotype was observed a few times. The chain carries TRBV29-1 and TRBJ1-5, with D unresolved. The germline gives CDR1 SQVTM, CDR2 ANQGSEA. The CDR3 extends over 13 amino acids. Between the trimmed V and J ends, which lost 0 bases and 5 bases, there was a span of 8 bases. The CDR3 nucleotides are TGCAGCGTTGAAGACGGGCCCGATCAGCCCCAGCATTTT. It specifies CSVEDGPDQPQHF.

The V and J genes are TRBV12-3 or TRBV12-4 and TRBJ2-7; no clear D. The CDR3 is 12 amino acids. Trimming cost V 10 bases and J 9 bases, with 19 bases left between them. The CDR3 DNA follows: TGTGCCACTCAGAAGTTAGGTCTGGGGCAGTACTTC. It is translated as CATQKLGLGQYF.

This clonotype has a handful of counts. The chain has TRBV20-1 and TRBJ2-3; 9 bases line up with TRBD2. Per the germline V gene, CDR1 is DFQATT and CDR2 is SNEGSKA (reference sequence). This CDR3 contains 18 residues. V lost 2 bases and J lost 2; bases outside the gene matches: 14. In DNA form, the CDR3 reads TGCAGTGCTAGATCTCGGGCTAGCGGGGTGGATTACACAGATACGCAGTATTTT. Encoded protein: CSARSRASGVDYTDTQYF.

The chain links TRBV12-3 or TRBV12-4 to TRBJ2-7, with D possibly TRBD1 on 6 matching bases. V shed 7 bases and J shed 1 base, with 11 bases lying between them. The CDR3 runs to 13 residues. The CDR3 coding sequence is TGTGCCAGCACCCTCGGACAGTCCTACGAGCAGTACTTC. This encodes CASTLGQSYEQYF.

This clonotype was counted only a few times. The chain joins TRBV12-3 or TRBV12-4 to TRBJ1-2; 7 bases map to TRBD1. The CDR3 is 15 amino acids. The trim removed 3 bases at V and 3 bases at J, leaving 7 bases unmatched. The CDR3 loop reads CASSLGEGAYYGYTF. CDR3 DNA sequence: TGTGCCAGCAGTTTGGGTGAGGGGGCCTACTATGGCTACACCTTC.

This clonotype occurred a few times. Here the CDR3 reads CASTKLTDGYTF. Here the CDR3 DNA reads TGTGCCAGCACCAAATTGACCGATGGCTACACCTTC. The chain joins TRBV5-5 to TRBJ1-2; D remains ambiguous. The V end was cut by 6 bases, the J end by 6 bases, with 12 bases between. This CDR3 spans 12 amino acids. Germline assignment: CDR1 SGHKS and CDR2 YYEKEE (reference sequence).

This clonotype occurred a few times. In DNA form, the CDR3 reads TGCAGCGTTGACCCGGACAGGGAGACCGGGGAGCTGTTTTTT. Translating gives CSVDPDRETGELFF. The chain has TRBV29-1 and TRBJ2-2, with 8 bases aligning to TRBD1. Per germline, CDR1 SQVTM and CDR2 ANQGSEA. The CDR3 loop spans 14 amino acids. Trimming at V came to 3 bases and at J to 5 bases, leaving 5 bases not matched to a gene.

Concerning this clonotype itself: Its ends do not fully match the called genes, so a read error is possible. The chain has TRBV3-1 and TRBJ1-2; perhaps TRBD1 as D (6 bases). This CDR3 has 13 residues. CDR1 and CDR2 (germline): LGHDT, YNNKEL (reference sequence). CDR3: CASSQVNRVGFTF. Written as DNA, the CDR3 is TGTGCCAGCAGCCAAGTAAACAGGGTCGGCTTCACCTTC.

This clonotype was seen a few times. V usage is TRBV11-2 and J usage is TRBJ2-2, with no clear D. From germline, CDR1 is SGHAT and CDR2 FQNNGV. There are 15 residues in the CDR3. Trimming cost V 6 bases and J 3 bases, with 14 bases left between them. The DNA of the CDR3 is TGTGCCAGCAGTCCCGGACCCTTTGACACCGGGGAGCTGTTTTTT. As protein: CASSPGPFDTGELFF.

The sample holds a few counts of this clonotype. This chain connects TRBV20-1 to TRBJ1-1; D may be TRBD1 (6 bases). The CDR3 covers 11 residues. V gave up 7 bases and J gave up 4 bases, with 10 bases separating them. CDR1 DFQATT and CDR2 SNEGSKA come from the germline V gene (reference sequence). The CDR3 reads CSVWGPTEAFF. The CDR3 nucleotides are TGCAGTGTTTGGGGGCCCACTGAAGCTTTCTTT.

This clonotype was counted a few times. The chain uses TRBV20-1 and TRBJ2-3; 12 nucleotides match TRBD2. The CDR3 sequence is 19 residues long. V was clipped by 0 bases and J by 1 base; unmatched bases: 11. Germline loops: CDR1 DFQATT, CDR2 SNEGSKA (reference sequence). This CDR3 reads CSARDLAYLAGGGTDTQYF. The CDR3 region has the DNA TGCAGTGCTAGAGATCTTGCCTACCTAGCGGGGGGGGGCACAGATACGCAGTATTTT.